Shown below are 2 T cell receptor beta chains from a single sample sequenced in a study of blood T cell repertoires in COVID-19. Assay: immunoSEQ multiplex PCR; the TCRdb copy retains only in-frame clones and omits some. Among about 260,000 clones listed, approximately 82% were seen once. The sample was peripheral blood. These receptors were taken from a man between 60 and 75 years old who had recovered from COVID-19.

This chain links TRBV7-9 with TRBJ1-6; no definite D call. Germline CDR1 SEHNR, CDR2 FQNEAQ (reference sequence). V was trimmed by 3 bases and J by 9 bases, leaving 6 bases between them. The CDR3 extends over 12 amino acids. The CDR3 loop reads CASSFWASPLHF. The DNA of the CDR3 is TGTGCCAGCAGCTTCTGGGCTTCACCCCTCCACTTT. The variable domain in full, completed from reference TRBV7-9 and TRBJ1-6, reads DTGVSQNPRHKITKRGQNVTFRCDPISEHNRLYWYRQTLGQGPEFLTYFQNEAQLEKSRLLSDRFSAERPKGSFSTLEIQRTEQGDSAMYLCASSFWASPLHFGNGTRLTVT.

The chain recombines TRBV2 with TRBJ1-1; D call uncertain. Per germline, CDR1 SNHLY and CDR2 FYNNEI. The V end was cut by 5 bases, the J end by 4 bases, with 14 bases between. This CDR3 is built from 14 residues. CDR3 sequence (DNA): TGTGCCAGCAGTCCGGTCGGGATTAGCACTGAAGCTTTCTTT. It yields the protein CASSPVGISTEAFF.